The 7 T cell receptor beta chains given below trace back to one sample, sequenced in a study of blood T cell repertoires in COVID-19. Profiled with immunoSEQ multiplex PCR; TCRdb holds only in-frame clones, not every one. The table has some 120,000 clones, around 88% seen once; the top ten hold 0.88%. What was sequenced was peripheral blood. The receptors shown here come from a woman between 50 and 59 years old with active or convalescent COVID-19.

CDR3 region: CASSYTTVHNEKLFF. The CDR3 DNA reads TGTGCCAGCAGTTACACCACGGTCCATAATGAAAAACTGTTTTTT. The chain combines TRBV6-6 with TRBJ1-4; D remains unclear. V was trimmed by 2 bases and J by 4 bases, leaving 11 bases between them. CDR3 size: 15 residues. CDR1 is MNHNY, CDR2 SVGAGI, per germline (reference sequence).

The V and J genes are TRBV6-2 or TRBV6-3 and TRBJ2-2; 7 bases are a match to TRBD2. The germline V gene has CDR1 MNHEY and CDR2 SVGEGT. V trimming: 4 bases; J trimming: 4 bases; junction bases outside the gene matches: 6. The CDR3 runs 15 residues. CDR3 residues: CASSSIREGTGELFF. The CDR3 DNA reads TGTGCCAGCAGTTCGATCAGGGAGGGCACCGGGGAGCTGTTTTTT.

CDR3 nucleotide sequence: TGTGCCAGCAGCCAACCCCTGACAGGGAGAAATGAAAAACTGTTTTTT. It encodes CASSQPLTGRNEKLFF. The J gene is TRBJ1-4, the V gene TRBV3-1 (or the pseudogene TRBV3-2); 7 bases align to TRBD1. After removal of 2 bases from V and 5 bases from J, the junction contained 8 bases not matched to a gene. This CDR3 has 16 residues. The V gene's germline CDR1 is LGHDT and CDR2 YNNKEL (reference sequence).

This clone was seen a single time. The chain has TRBV9 and TRBJ2-3; D remains ambiguous. CDR3 length: 13 residues. Trimming shortened V by 5 bases and J by 2 bases, and 9 bases separated the two germline ends. Per the germline V gene, CDR1 is SGDLS and CDR2 is YYNGEE. The CDR3, as DNA: TGTGCCAGCAGTACATTCCTCACAGATACGCAGTATTTT. Its translation: CASSTFLTDTQYF.

This clone was seen a handful of times. The chain recombines TRBV19 with TRBJ2-1, with 10 bases matching TRBD2. The junction had 4 bases not matched to a gene; V was cut back by 2 bases and J by 3 bases. Germline CDR1 reads LNHDA; CDR2 reads SQIVND (reference sequence). This CDR3 region has 16 residues. Here the CDR3 DNA reads TGTGCCAGTAGTATACTAGCGGGAGACTTCTACAATGAGCAGTTCTTC. Translation: CASSILAGDFYNEQFF.

This clone was seen once. The genes are TRBV11-2 and TRBJ1-1, with unresolved D. The CDR3 runs 13 residues. With 2 bases removed from V and 7 bases from J, the gap between germline ends came to 11 bases. Per germline, CDR1 SGHAT and CDR2 FQNNGV. Here the CDR3 DNA reads TGTGCCAGCAGCTTATTACAAGCGGTTGAAGCTTTCTTT. Amino acids: CASSLLQAVEAFF.

The DNA of the CDR3 is TGCGCCAGCAGCTCCGGGAACCTGAACACTGAAGCTTTCTTT. This sequence encodes CASSSGNLNTEAFF. The chain uses TRBV5-1 and TRBJ1-1; D not certain. Germline CDR1 and CDR2: SGHRS and YFSETQ. V lost 3 bases and J lost 0, with 9 bases in between. There are 14 residues in the CDR3.